The clone carrying this T cell receptor (beta chain) showed up many times. Its target is unknown. This sample is drawn from a study of identical twins. Overall study results and limits: An excess of low generation probability was shown by twin-shared out-of-frame alpha sequences. Invariant cells of the MAIT and iNKT types might have partly distorted the zero-insertion analyses.

One entry per CDR3 protein results from TCRdb running MiXCR on the 5' RACE reads. The profile covers 200,000 to 250,000 distinct CDR3 sequences, with about 7.5% appearing a single time and 1.9% taken by the ten largest. Germline V lookup: CDR1 SEHNR, CDR2 FQNEAQ (reference sequence). This CDR3 has 14 residues. Trimming cost V 4 bases and J 5 bases; bases outside gene matches: 5. Another study also made use of these data, one on yellow fever vaccine responses in identical twins.

This TCR came from a woman under 30 in good health. This chain links TRBV7-9 with TRBJ2-5; TRBD2 aligns across 9 bases. Sequencing was carried out using memory (CD45RO+) T cells sorted from blood. This chain's CDR3 is CASSSGGRGETQYF. CDR3 DNA: TGTGCCAGCAGCTCCGGCGGGAGGGGGGAGACCCAGTACTTC.